These 25 T cell receptor beta chains were sequenced from one sample in a study of CD8 T cells in Susac syndrome. Roughly 0.45 to 1 ug RNA was reverse transcribed with random hexamers. A single record per CDR3 protein comes from TCRdb applying MiXCR to the immunoSEQ multiplex PCR reads. Among around 200,000 distinct CDR3 sequences, 90% to 95% were seen once, and the ten largest hold less than 0.11%. Sequencing was done on a sample of CD4+ T cells from PBMCs. The receptors come from a human donor in good health.

The rearrangement joins TRBV15 to TRBJ1-1; no firm D call. V lost 0 bases and J lost 9, with 8 bases in between. Germline CDR1 is LNHNV and CDR2 is YYDKDF (reference sequence). This CDR3 comprises 12 residues. In DNA form, the CDR3 reads TGTGCCACCAGCAGAGACGTCCAGAAAGCTTTCTTT. Protein: CATSRDVQKAFF.

This chain connects TRBV29-1 to TRBJ1-4; the D is unclear. Germline V gives CDR1 SQVTM, CDR2 ANQGSEA. CDR3 length: 13 residues. Trimming removed 6 bases from V and 1 base from J, with 9 bases in between. The CDR3 DNA sequence: TGCAGCGTGAGACTGGAAACTAATGAAAAACTGTTTTTT. The encoded protein is CSVRLETNEKLFF.

The gene calls are TRBV7-2 and TRBJ1-2; D not certain. The CDR3 is made up of 12 amino acids. CDR1 and CDR2 from the germline V gene are SGHTA and FQGNSA. V dropped 5 bases and J dropped 2 bases, with 6 bases sitting between them. CDR3 sequence (DNA): TGTGCCAGCAGCCCGTACAACTATGGCTACACCTTC. It specifies CASSPYNYGYTF.

The chain links TRBV3-1 to TRBJ2-5, with 11 nucleotides matching TRBD2. The CDR3 consists of 14 residues. Trimming at V came to 8 bases and at J to 5 bases, leaving 7 bases not matched to a gene. Germline V lookup: CDR1 LGHDT, CDR2 YNNKEL (reference sequence). The CDR3 DNA reads TGTGCCAGCGTTCCTAGCGGGGGGTTCGAGACCCAGTACTTC. Translated: CASVPSGGFETQYF.

Only one count was recorded for this clonotype. The V gene is TRBV14, the J gene TRBJ1-5; D may be TRBD1 (5 bases). The V end was cut by 4 bases, the J end by 7 bases, with 11 bases between. CDR1 is SGHDN and CDR2 is FVKESK in the germline V gene. The CDR3 is 13 amino acids. The CDR3, as DNA: TGTGCCAGCAGCCCGGGACTAGACCAGCCCCAGCATTTT. Translating it yields CASSPGLDQPQHF.

This rearrangement joins TRBV21-1 to TRBJ1-5; the table gives TRBD1 as D, unverified against the DNA. TRBV21-1 is flagged as a pseudogene. There are 15 residues in the CDR3. In DNA form, the CDR3 reads TGTGCCAGCCTCTACGGACAGGGCATGAAGGCGCCCCAGCATTTT. It is translated as CASLYGQGMKAPQHF.

The chain carries TRBV19 and TRBJ2-5; a possible D gene is TRBD2 (6 bases). Germline-derived CDR1 and CDR2 are LNHDA and SQIVND (reference sequence). Trimming removed 11 bases from V and 2 bases from J, with 27 bases in between. The CDR3 spans 17 residues. In DNA form, the CDR3 reads TGTGCCCTCCCGGGGCGGGCCAACTGCGGGGATCAAGAGACCCAGTACTTC. This sequence encodes CALPGRANCGDQETQYF.

This chain connects TRBV20-1 to TRBJ2-7; no reliable D call. The CDR3 loop spans 11 amino acids. With 3 bases removed from V and 5 bases from J, the gap between germline ends came to 8 bases. Germline CDR1 reads DFQATT; CDR2 reads SNEGSKA (reference sequence). CDR3 coding DNA: TGCAGTGCTAGCGGGCACCACGAGCAGTACTTC. Amino acid sequence: CSASGHHEQYF.

The chain employs TRBV6-5 and TRBJ1-2; maybe TRBD1 (5 bases). V dropped 6 bases and J dropped 0 bases, with 11 bases sitting between them. CDR1 is MNHEY and CDR2 is SVGAGI in the germline V gene. This CDR3 is built from 14 residues. CDR3 nucleotides: TGTGCCAGCAGGCCCGGGACGGCTAACTATGGCTACACCTTC. This sequence encodes CASRPGTANYGYTF.

The V gene is TRBV24-1, the J gene TRBJ2-1, with D unclear. The CDR3 consists of 13 residues. The V and J ends lost 5 bases and 8 bases respectively, with 12 bases between them. Germline lookup yields CDR1 KGHDR and CDR2 SFDVKD. The CDR3 bases are TGTGCCACCAGTGCGGGCGCGACCCATGAGCAGTTCTTC. This gives the protein CATSAGATHEQFF.

This rearrangement joins TRBV18 to TRBJ2-7; 7 bases match TRBD1. V lost 0 bases to trimming and J lost 7 bases; unmatched junction nucleotides: 12. Germline V gene sequence: CDR1 KGHSH, CDR2 LQKENI. This CDR3 has 16 amino acids. CDR3 sequence (DNA): TGTGCCAGCTCACCACCGTCGGGACAGCACTCCTGGGAGCAGTACTTC. Protein: CASSPPSGQHSWEQYF.

This chain uses TRBV20-1 with TRBJ2-1; 10 positions match TRBD2. Germline V gene sequence: CDR1 DFQATT, CDR2 SNEGSKA (reference sequence). The CDR3 loop spans 17 amino acids. V lost 2 bases, J lost 7 bases, and 14 bases stayed unmatched. The CDR3 sequence is CSARPSQLAGISNEQFF. The CDR3 DNA reads as TGCAGTGCTAGACCATCCCAACTAGCGGGGATATCTAATGAGCAGTTCTTC.

The V gene is TRBV27, the J gene TRBJ2-7, with 10 positions matching TRBD1. CDR1 is MNHEY and CDR2 is SMNVEV in the germline V gene (reference sequence). With 6 bases clipped from V and 10 bases from J, the junction kept 9 bases outside the gene matches. The CDR3 is 13 residues long. CDR3 in DNA: TGTGCCAGCAGGGACGCCGGGACAGGGGTTCAGTACGTC. Its translation is CASRDAGTGVQYV.

This chain uses TRBV4-1 with TRBJ2-5; D gene uncertain. Germline V lookup: CDR1 MGHRA, CDR2 YSYEKL. Between the trimmed V and J ends, which lost 8 bases and 2 bases, there was a span of 15 bases. This CDR3 is 14 amino acids long. This CDR3 reads CASSERRLQETQYF. The CDR3, as DNA: TGCGCCAGCTCTGAACGACGCCTTCAAGAGACCCAGTACTTC.

The rearrangement links TRBV3-1 to TRBJ2-5; D remains unclear. This CDR3 has 14 amino acids. From germline, CDR1 is LGHDT and CDR2 YNNKEL (reference sequence). The V end lost 0 bases, the J end lost 4 bases, and 9 bases lay between the germline ends. The CDR3, as DNA: TGTGCCAGCAGCCAAGAATGGGCCGGAGAGACCCAGTACTTC. Its protein is CASSQEWAGETQYF.

V and J are TRBV28 and TRBJ2-1, with 8 positions matching TRBD2. The germline gives CDR1 MDHEN, CDR2 SYDVKM. V shed 6 bases and J 5 bases; nucleotides not matched to a gene: 9. The CDR3 totals 15 residues. This CDR3 reads CASRVSGSKDNEQFF. CDR3 nucleotide sequence: TGTGCCAGCAGGGTGAGCGGGAGTAAGGACAATGAGCAGTTCTTC.

This sequence joins TRBV28 and TRBJ2-4; possible D gene TRBD1, 6 bases. This CDR3 spans 16 amino acids. Trimming pared 10 bases from V and 3 bases from J, leaving 22 bases between. Germline-derived CDR1 and CDR2 are MDHEN and SYDVKM. As DNA, the CDR3 is TGTGCCACCCGGTTCGCGTGGGGGCTCGGCAAAAACATTCAGTACTTC. Its protein is CATRFAWGLGKNIQYF.

This chain uses TRBV5-1 with TRBJ2-7; D possibly corresponds to TRBD2 (6 bases). This CDR3 region has 13 residues. Germline V gene lookup returns CDR1 SGHRS and CDR2 YFSETQ. The germline V and J ends were trimmed by 0 bases and 5 bases, with 9 bases remaining between them. The DNA for the CDR3 is TGCGCCAGCAGCTTGGCCGGGGGAGACGAGCAGTACTTC. Amino acids: CASSLAGGDEQYF.

This chain uses TRBV20-1 with TRBJ2-3; D ambiguous. Trimming pared 3 bases from V and 0 bases from J, leaving 7 bases between. CDR1 and CDR2 (germline): DFQATT, SNEGSKA (reference sequence). This CDR3 contains 13 residues. In DNA, the CDR3 is TGCAGTGCTAGGGGCCCCAGCACAGATACGCAGTATTTT. Its translation is CSARGPSTDTQYF.

J is TRBJ1-2 and V is TRBV30, with D perhaps TRBD1 (6 bases). CDR1 is GTSNPN and CDR2 is SVGIG in the germline V gene (reference sequence). This CDR3 region has 14 residues. V shed 0 bases and J shed 6 bases, with 14 bases lying between them. The CDR3 nucleotides read TGTGCCTGGAGTGTAACGACAGGAGCCAATGGCTACACCTTC. Amino acid sequence: CAWSVTTGANGYTF.

The J gene is TRBJ2-1, the V gene TRBV19; 13 bases map to TRBD2. Trimming at V came to 8 bases and at J to 9 bases, leaving 4 bases not matched to a gene. Germline assignment: CDR1 LNHDA and CDR2 SQIVND (reference sequence). The CDR3 sequence is 13 residues long. CDR3 loop: CASGTSGILEQFF. The CDR3 DNA reads TGTGCCAGTGGGACTAGCGGGATCCTTGAGCAGTTCTTC.

V usage is TRBV5-4 and J usage is TRBJ2-1; the match to TRBD1 covers 12 bases. Germline values: CDR1 SGHNT, CDR2 YYREEE (reference sequence). The CDR3 is 15 amino acids. Trimming at V came to 4 bases and at J to 6 bases, leaving 5 bases not matched to a gene. CDR3 DNA sequence: TGTGCCAGCAGCCCGGGGGGACAGGGGGCCAATGAGCAGTTCTTC. It translates to CASSPGGQGANEQFF.

The V and J genes are TRBV9 and TRBJ2-2; D is possibly TRBD2 (6 bases). V was pared by 2 bases and J by 3 bases, with 8 bases between. From germline, CDR1 is SGDLS and CDR2 YYNGEE. This CDR3 spans 14 amino acids. The CDR3: CASSVLADTGELFF. The CDR3 DNA follows: TGTGCCAGCAGCGTTTTAGCGGACACCGGGGAGCTGTTTTTT.

The rearrangement links TRBV18 to TRBJ1-2; tentatively, D is TRBD1 (5 bases). The germline V gene has CDR1 KGHSH and CDR2 LQKENI. The CDR3 is 14 residues long. V lost 4 bases to trimming and J lost 3 bases, with 12 bases between them. The CDR3 loop is CASSRPGSDYGYTF. The CDR3 region has the DNA TGTGCCAGCTCACGTCCAGGGAGCGACTATGGCTACACCTTC.

The CDR3 protein is CASSQYPPHGYTF. For the CDR3, the DNA is TGCGCCAGCAGCCAGTATCCCCCCCATGGCTACACCTTC. The chain is built from TRBV4-3 and TRBJ1-2; D gene uncertain. Germline values: CDR1 LGHNA, CDR2 YSLEER. This CDR3 is 13 amino acids long. V gave up 3 bases and J gave up 6 bases, with 11 bases separating them.